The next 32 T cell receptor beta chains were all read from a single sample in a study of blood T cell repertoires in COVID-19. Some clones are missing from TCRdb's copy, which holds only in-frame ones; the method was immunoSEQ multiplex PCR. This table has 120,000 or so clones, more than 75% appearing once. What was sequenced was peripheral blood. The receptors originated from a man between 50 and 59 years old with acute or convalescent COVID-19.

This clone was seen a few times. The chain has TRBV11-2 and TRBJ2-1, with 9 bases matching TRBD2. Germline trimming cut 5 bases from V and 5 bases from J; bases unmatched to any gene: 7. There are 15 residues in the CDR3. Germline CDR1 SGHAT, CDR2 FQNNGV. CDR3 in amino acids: CASSVRSGGNNEQFF. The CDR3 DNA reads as TGTGCCAGCAGCGTGCGTAGCGGGGGTAACAATGAGCAGTTCTTC.

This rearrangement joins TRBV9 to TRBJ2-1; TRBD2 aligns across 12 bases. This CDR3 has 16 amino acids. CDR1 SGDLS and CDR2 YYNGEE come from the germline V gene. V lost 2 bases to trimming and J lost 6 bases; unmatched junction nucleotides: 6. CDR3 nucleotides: TGTGCCAGCAGCGTGACTAGCGGGAGAGGGGCCAATGAGCAGTTCTTC. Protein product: CASSVTSGRGANEQFF. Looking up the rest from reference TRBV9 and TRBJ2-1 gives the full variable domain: DSGVTQTPKHLITATGQRVTLRCSPRSGDLSVYWYQQSLDQGLQFLIQYYNGEERAKGNILERFSAQQFPDLHSELNLSSLELGDSALYFCASSVTSGRGANEQFFGPGTRLTVL.

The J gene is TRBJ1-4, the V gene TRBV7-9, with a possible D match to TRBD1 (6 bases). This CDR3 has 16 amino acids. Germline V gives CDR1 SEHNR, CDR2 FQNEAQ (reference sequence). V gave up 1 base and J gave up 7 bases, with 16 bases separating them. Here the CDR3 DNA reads TGTGCCAGCAGCTTAGTGGGGGCAGGGGCTGTTGAAAAACTGTTTTTT. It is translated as CASSLVGAGAVEKLFF.

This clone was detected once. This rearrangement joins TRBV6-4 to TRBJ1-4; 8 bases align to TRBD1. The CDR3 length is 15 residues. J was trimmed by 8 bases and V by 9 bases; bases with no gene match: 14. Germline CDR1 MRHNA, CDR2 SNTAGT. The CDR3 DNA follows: TGTGCCAGGACTTCTGTCCGGACAGGGAGCGAAAAACTGTTTTTT. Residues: CARTSVRTGSEKLFF.

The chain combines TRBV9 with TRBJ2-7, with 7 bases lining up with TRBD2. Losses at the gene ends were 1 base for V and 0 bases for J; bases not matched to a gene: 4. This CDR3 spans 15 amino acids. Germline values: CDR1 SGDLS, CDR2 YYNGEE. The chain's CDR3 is CASSVSGVSSYEQYF. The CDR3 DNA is TGTGCCAGCAGCGTAAGCGGGGTCAGCTCCTACGAGCAGTACTTC.

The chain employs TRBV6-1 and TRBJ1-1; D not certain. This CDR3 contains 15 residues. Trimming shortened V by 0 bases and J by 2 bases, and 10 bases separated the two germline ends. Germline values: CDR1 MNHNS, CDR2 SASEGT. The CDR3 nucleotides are TGTGCCAGCAGTGAAGCTCAGAACATAAACACTGAAGCTTTCTTT. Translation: CASSEAQNINTEAFF.

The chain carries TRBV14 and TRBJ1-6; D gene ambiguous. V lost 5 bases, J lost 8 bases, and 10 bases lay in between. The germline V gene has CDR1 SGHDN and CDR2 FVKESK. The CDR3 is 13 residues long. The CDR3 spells CASSSPADSPLHF. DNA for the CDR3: TGTGCCAGCAGCTCCCCCGCGGATTCACCCCTCCACTTT.

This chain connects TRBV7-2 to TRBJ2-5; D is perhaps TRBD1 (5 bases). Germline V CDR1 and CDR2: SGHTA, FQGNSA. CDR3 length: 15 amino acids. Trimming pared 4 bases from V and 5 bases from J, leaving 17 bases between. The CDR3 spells CASSYLTGGQETQYF. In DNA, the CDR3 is TGTGCCAGCAGCTATCTCACAGGTGGTCAGGAGACCCAGTACTTC.

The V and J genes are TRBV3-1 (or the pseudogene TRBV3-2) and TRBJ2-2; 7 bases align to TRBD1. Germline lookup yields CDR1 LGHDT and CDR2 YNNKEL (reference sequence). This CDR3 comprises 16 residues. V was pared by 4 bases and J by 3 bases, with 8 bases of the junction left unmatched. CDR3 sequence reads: CASSRRVQGHTGELFF. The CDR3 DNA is TGTGCCAGCAGCCGCCGAGTACAGGGGCACACCGGGGAGCTGTTTTTT.

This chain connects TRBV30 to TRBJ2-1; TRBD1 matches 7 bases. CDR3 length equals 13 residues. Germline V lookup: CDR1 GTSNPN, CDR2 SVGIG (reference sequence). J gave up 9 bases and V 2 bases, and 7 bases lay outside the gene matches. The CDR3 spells CAWSRTGLPEQFF. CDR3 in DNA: TGTGCCTGGAGTCGGACAGGTTTGCCTGAGCAGTTCTTC.

CDR3 protein: CASSQGWDREGTNEKLFF. The CDR3 region has the DNA TGCGCCAGCAGCCAAGGCTGGGACAGGGAGGGTACTAATGAAAAACTGTTTTTT. This chain connects TRBV4-3 to TRBJ1-4; 9 positions match TRBD1. The CDR3 runs 18 residues. The ends lost 1 base at V and 2 bases at J; junction bases unmatched: 8. Germline CDR1 and CDR2: LGHNA and YSLEER.

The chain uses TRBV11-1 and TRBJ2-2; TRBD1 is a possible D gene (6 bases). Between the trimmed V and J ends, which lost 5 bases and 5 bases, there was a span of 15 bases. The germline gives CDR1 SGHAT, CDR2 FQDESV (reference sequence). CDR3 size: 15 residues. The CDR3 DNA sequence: TGTGCCAGCAGCGCGGACAGCCGCAGGACCGGGGAGCTGTTTTTT. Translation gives CASSADSRRTGELFF.

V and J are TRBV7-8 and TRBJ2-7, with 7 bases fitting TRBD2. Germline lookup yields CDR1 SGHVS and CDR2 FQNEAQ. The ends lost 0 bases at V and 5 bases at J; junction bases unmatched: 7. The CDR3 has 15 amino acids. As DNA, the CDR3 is TGTGCCAGCAGCTTAGCATCGGGAGGAGGGGACGAGCAGTACTTC. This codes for CASSLASGGGDEQYF.

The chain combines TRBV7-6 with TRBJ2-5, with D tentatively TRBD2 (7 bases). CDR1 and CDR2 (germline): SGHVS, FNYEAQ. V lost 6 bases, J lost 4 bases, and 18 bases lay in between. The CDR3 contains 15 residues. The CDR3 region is CASSFDPGGLETQYF. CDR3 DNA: TGTGCCAGCAGTTTTGACCCGGGGGGCCTAGAGACCCAGTACTTC.

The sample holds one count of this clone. CDR3 amino acids: CASARQGVGGYGYTF. Here the CDR3 DNA reads TGTGCCAGCGCCCGACAGGGTGTTGGGGGCTATGGCTACACCTTC. V is TRBV18 and J is TRBJ1-2; TRBD1 matches at 7 bases. J was trimmed by 4 bases and V by 8 bases; bases with no gene match: 13. The CDR3 extends over 15 amino acids. Germline V gene lookup returns CDR1 KGHSH and CDR2 LQKENI. The variable domain in full, with the rest retrieved from reference TRBV18 and TRBJ1-2, is NAGVMQNPRHLVRRRGQEARLRCSPMKGHSHVYWYRQLPEEGLKFMVYLQKENIIDESGMPKERFSAEFPKEGPSILRIQQVVRGDSAAYFCASARQGVGGYGYTFGSGTRLTVV.

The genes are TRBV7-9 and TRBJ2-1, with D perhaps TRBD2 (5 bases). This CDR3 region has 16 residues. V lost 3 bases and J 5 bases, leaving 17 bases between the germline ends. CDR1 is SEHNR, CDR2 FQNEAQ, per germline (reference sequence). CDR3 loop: CASSLEAEMGHNEQFF. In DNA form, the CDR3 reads TGTGCCAGCAGCTTGGAAGCGGAGATGGGTCACAATGAGCAGTTCTTC.

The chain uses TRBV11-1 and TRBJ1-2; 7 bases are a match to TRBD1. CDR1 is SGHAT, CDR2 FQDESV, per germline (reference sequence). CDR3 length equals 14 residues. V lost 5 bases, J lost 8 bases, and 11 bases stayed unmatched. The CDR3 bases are TGTGCCAGCAGCGTTGACAGGGAGGCGGAGGGCTACACCTTC. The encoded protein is CASSVDREAEGYTF.

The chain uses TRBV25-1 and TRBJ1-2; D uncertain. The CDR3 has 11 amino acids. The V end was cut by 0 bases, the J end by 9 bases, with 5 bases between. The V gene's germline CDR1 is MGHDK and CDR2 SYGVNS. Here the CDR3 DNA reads TGTGCCAGCAGTGAATACGGTAGCTACACCTTC. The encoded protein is CASSEYGSYTF.

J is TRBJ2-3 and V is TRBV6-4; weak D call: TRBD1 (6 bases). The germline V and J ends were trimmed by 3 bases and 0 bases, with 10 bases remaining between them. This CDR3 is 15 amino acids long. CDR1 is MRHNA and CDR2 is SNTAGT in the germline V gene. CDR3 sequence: CASSETGGSTDTQYF. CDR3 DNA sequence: TGTGCCAGCAGTGAGACAGGCGGGAGCACAGATACGCAGTATTTT.

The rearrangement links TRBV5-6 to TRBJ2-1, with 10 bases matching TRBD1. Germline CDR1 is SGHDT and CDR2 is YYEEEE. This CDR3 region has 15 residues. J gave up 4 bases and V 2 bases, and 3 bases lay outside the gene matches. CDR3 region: CASSFRTGGYNEQFF. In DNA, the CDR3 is TGTGCCAGCAGCTTCCGGACAGGGGGATACAATGAGCAGTTCTTC.

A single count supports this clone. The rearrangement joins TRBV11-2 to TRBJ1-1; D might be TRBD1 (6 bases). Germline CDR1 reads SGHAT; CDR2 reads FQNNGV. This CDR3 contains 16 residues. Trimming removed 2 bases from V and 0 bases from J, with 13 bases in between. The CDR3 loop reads CASSLMTGVMNTEAFF. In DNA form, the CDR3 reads TGTGCCAGCAGCTTAATGACAGGAGTTATGAACACTGAAGCTTTCTTT.

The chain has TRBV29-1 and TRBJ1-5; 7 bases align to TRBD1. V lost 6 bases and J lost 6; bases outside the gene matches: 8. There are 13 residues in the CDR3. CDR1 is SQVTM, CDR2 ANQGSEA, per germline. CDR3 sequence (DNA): TGCAGCGTGGGGCCAGGGGGGAGTCAGCCCCAGCATTTT. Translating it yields CSVGPGGSQPQHF. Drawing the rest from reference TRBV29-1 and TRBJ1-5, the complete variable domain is SAVISQKPSRDICQRGTSLTIQCQVDSQVTMMFWYRQQPGQSLTLIATANQGSEATYESGFVIDKFPISRPNLTFSTLTVSNMSPEDSSIYLCSVGPGGSQPQHFGDGTRLSIL.

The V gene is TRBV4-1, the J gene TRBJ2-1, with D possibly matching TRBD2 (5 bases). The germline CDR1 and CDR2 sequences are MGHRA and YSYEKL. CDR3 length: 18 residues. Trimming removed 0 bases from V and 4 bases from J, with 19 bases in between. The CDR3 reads CASSQDPPGRETYNEQFF. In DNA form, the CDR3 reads TGCGCCAGCAGCCAAGATCCACCGGGAAGGGAAACATACAATGAGCAGTTCTTC.

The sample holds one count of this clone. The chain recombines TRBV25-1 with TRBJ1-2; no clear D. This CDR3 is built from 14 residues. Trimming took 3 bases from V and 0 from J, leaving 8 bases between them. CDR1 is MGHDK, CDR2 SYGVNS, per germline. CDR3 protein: CASSDYRANYGYTF. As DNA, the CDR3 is TGTGCCAGCAGTGACTACAGAGCTAACTATGGCTACACCTTC.

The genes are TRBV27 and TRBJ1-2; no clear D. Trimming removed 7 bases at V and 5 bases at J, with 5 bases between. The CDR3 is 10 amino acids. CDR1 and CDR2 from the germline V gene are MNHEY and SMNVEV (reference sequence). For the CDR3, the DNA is TGTGCCAGCATCCCTTATGGCTACACCTTC. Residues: CASIPYGYTF.

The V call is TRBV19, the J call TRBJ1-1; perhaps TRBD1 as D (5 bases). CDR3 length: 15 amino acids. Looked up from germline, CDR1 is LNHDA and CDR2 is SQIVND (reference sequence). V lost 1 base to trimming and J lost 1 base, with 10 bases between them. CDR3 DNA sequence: TGTGCCAGTAGTATAGGTCAGACAGAGAACACTGAAGCTTTCTTT. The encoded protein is CASSIGQTENTEAFF.

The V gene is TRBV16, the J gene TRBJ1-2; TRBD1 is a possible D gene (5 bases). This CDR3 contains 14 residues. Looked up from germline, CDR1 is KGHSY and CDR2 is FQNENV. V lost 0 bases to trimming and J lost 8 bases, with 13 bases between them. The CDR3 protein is CASSQSMGPWGYTF. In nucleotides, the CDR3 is TGTGCCAGCAGCCAATCCATGGGGCCTTGGGGCTACACCTTC.

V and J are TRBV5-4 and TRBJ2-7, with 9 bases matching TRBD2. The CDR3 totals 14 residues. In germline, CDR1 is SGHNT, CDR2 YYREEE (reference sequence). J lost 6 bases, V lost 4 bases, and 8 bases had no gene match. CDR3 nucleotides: TGTGCCAGCAGCCGGGGGACTAGCAAACCCGAGCAGTACTTC. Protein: CASSRGTSKPEQYF.

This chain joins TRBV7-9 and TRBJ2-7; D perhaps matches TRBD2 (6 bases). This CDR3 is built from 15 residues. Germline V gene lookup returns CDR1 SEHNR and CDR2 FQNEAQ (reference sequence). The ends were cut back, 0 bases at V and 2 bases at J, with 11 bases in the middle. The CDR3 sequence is CASSLAGSGAYEQYF. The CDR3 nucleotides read TGTGCCAGCAGCTTAGCCGGTAGCGGAGCCTACGAGCAGTACTTC.

The CDR3 DNA follows: TGTGCCAGCTCACCAATCTCGGCGCTAGATTCACCCCTCCACTTT. Protein sequence: CASSPISALDSPLHF. The chain carries TRBV18 and TRBJ1-6; D gene uncertain. Germline lookup yields CDR1 KGHSH and CDR2 LQKENI. Trimming stripped 2 bases from V and 8 bases from J, with 13 bases between. The CDR3 covers 15 residues.

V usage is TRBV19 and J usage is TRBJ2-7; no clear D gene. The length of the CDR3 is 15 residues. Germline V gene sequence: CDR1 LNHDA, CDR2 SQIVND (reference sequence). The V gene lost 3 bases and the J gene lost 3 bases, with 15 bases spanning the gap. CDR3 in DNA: TGTGCCAGTAGTATCAGGTTCGAGATGAACTACGAGCAGTACTTC. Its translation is CASSIRFEMNYEQYF.

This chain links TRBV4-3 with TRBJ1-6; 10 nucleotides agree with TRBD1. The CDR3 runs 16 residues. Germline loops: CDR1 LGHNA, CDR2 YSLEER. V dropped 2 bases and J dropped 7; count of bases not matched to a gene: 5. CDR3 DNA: TGCGCCAGCAGCCAATACCGGGACAGGGGAAATTCACCCCTCCACTTT. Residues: CASSQYRDRGNSPLHF.